These 21 T cell receptor beta chains were sequenced from one sample in a study of T cells in Graves' hyperthyroidism and ophthalmopathy. RNA transcripts were the template for amplifying TCR beta CDR3 regions. An initial round of RT-PCR targeting the TCR CDR3 relied on the HTBI primer set. From the multiplex PCR reads, TCRdb called clonotypes with MiXCR, one entry per CDR3 protein. The sample consists of 600,000 to 800,000 distinct CDR3 sequences, about a third of them appearing once. Source material: blood. The receptors here all came from a woman in her forties with Graves' hyperthyroidism.

At least ten counts were recorded for this clonotype. This rearrangement joins TRBV10-3 to TRBJ2-2, with TRBD2 matching 9 bases. Unmatched junction bases numbered 5, after V lost 8 bases and J lost 1 base. The CDR3 sequence is 15 residues long. Germline CDR1 ENHRY, CDR2 SYGVKD. The CDR3 loop is CAISPAGGNTGELFF. CDR3 nucleotide sequence: TGTGCCATCTCCCCAGCGGGAGGGAACACCGGGGAGCTGTTTTTT.

V is TRBV9 and J is TRBJ1-2; D is unresolved. Germline-derived CDR1 and CDR2 are SGDLS and YYNGEE. This CDR3 is built from 16 residues. Trimming took off 4 bases at V and 1 base at J, with 17 bases between the two ends. The CDR3 loop reads CASSQEAEGLNYGYTF. The DNA for the CDR3 is TGTGCCAGCAGCCAAGAAGCTGAGGGTCTTAACTATGGCTACACCTTC.

The chain links TRBV7-3 to TRBJ1-1, with D tentatively TRBD1 (6 bases). This CDR3 is 15 amino acids long. From germline, CDR1 is SGHTA and CDR2 FQGTGA. The V and J ends lost 5 bases and 7 bases respectively, with 20 bases between them. The CDR3 DNA is TGTGCCAGCAGCCCAACCCACAACAGGGCTAGTGAAGCTTTCTTT. Its protein product is CASSPTHNRASEAFF.

The J gene is TRBJ2-5, the V gene TRBV24-1, with D possibly matching TRBD2 (6 bases). The CDR3 has 16 residues. Germline CDR1 reads KGHDR; CDR2 reads SFDVKD. With 4 bases removed from V and 5 bases from J, the gap between germline ends came to 19 bases. The CDR3 DNA follows: TGTGCCACCAGTGACTCAACGACCCCAGGGAGGGAGACCCAGTACTTC. Its protein product is CATSDSTTPGRETQYF.

The chain carries TRBV15 and TRBJ2-3; the D is unclear. The V gene lost 5 bases and the J gene lost 5 bases, with 17 bases spanning the gap. The CDR3 extends over 15 amino acids. CDR1 LNHNV and CDR2 YYDKDF come from the germline V gene (reference sequence). CDR3 in DNA: TGTGCCACCAGCCTACTTAGTAGAGTGGAAGATACGCAGTATTTT. Translating gives CATSLLSRVEDTQYF. The entire variable domain, with the rest obtained from reference TRBV15 and TRBJ2-3, is as follows: DAMVIQNPRYQVTQFGKPVTLSCSQTLNHNVMYWYQQKSSQAPKLLFHYYDKDFNNEADTPDNFQSRRPNTSFCFLDIRSPGLGDTAMYLCATSLLSRVEDTQYFGPGTRLTVL.

This clonotype was seen repeatedly, ten times or more. The rearrangement uses TRBV24-1 and TRBJ1-3; 7 nucleotides line up with TRBD1. Germline assignment: CDR1 KGHDR and CDR2 SFDVKD. The CDR3 is 15 residues long. Trimming at V came to 7 bases and at J to 6 bases, leaving 11 bases not matched to a gene. This CDR3 reads CATRRGTAYLNTIYF. The CDR3 nucleotides are TGTGCCACCAGGCGAGGGACAGCGTACTTAAACACCATATATTTT.

The chain is built from TRBV7-3 and TRBJ1-1; D is ambiguous. Germline loops: CDR1 SGHTA, CDR2 FQGTGA. CDR3 length: 14 amino acids. Between the trimmed V and J ends, which lost 2 bases and 6 bases, there was a span of 13 bases. The CDR3 sequence: CASSLDGRTPEAFF. The CDR3 DNA reads TGTGCCAGCAGCTTAGACGGGCGCACCCCTGAAGCTTTCTTT.

This clonotype came up many times. This sequence joins TRBV12-3 or TRBV12-4 and TRBJ1-2; no clear D gene. This CDR3 spans 11 amino acids. V dropped 3 bases and J dropped 10 bases, with 9 bases sitting between them. CDR3 amino acids: CASSFSDYYTF. The CDR3 DNA sequence: TGTGCCAGCAGTTTCTCCGATTACTACACCTTC.

In its sample, this clonotype was seen a few times. The chain couples TRBV10-1 to TRBJ2-2, with TRBD1 as a possible D gene (6 bases). V was pared by 5 bases and J by 6 bases, with 10 bases between. Germline assignment: CDR1 WNHNN and CDR2 SYGVQD (reference sequence). The CDR3 extends over 13 amino acids. CDR3 sequence reads: CASSRQGPGELFF. Here the CDR3 DNA reads TGCGCCAGCAGTCGGCAGGGGCCCGGGGAGCTGTTTTTT.

This clonotype occurred a few times. The chain recombines TRBV7-2 with TRBJ1-3; D may be TRBD1 (5 bases). V was cut by 4 bases and J by 0 bases, with 13 bases left in between. This CDR3 is built from 16 residues. Germline V gene lookup returns CDR1 SGHTA and CDR2 FQGNSA. In DNA form, the CDR3 reads TGTGCCAGCAGCTCACGGGGGGAACTCTCTGGAAACACCATATATTTT. It yields the protein CASSSRGELSGNTIYF.

This clonotype came up many times. The CDR3 nucleotides read TGTGCCAGCAGTAGTAGCGGCGGACACCTTAATAACTATGGCTACACCTTC. It codes for CASSSSGGHLNNYGYTF. The genes are TRBV7-6 and TRBJ1-2, with D possibly being TRBD1 (5 bases). With 6 bases removed from V and 1 base from J, the gap between germline ends came to 21 bases. Per the germline V gene, CDR1 is SGHVS and CDR2 is FNYEAQ. The CDR3 is made up of 17 amino acids.

This clonotype was found many times. V usage is TRBV7-3 and J usage is TRBJ1-1; D remains ambiguous. This CDR3 spans 13 amino acids. V was shortened by 8 bases and J by 1 base, with 11 bases between the two germline ends. Germline V gene data show CDR1 as SGHTA and CDR2 as FQGTGA. CDR3 region: CASGVDPNTEAFF. The CDR3 DNA reads TGTGCCAGCGGCGTAGACCCGAACACTGAAGCTTTCTTT. Full variable domain (missing parts from reference TRBV7-3 and TRBJ1-1): GAGVSQTPSNKVTEKGKYVELRCDPISGHTALYWYRQSLGQGPEFLIYFQGTGAADDSGLPNDRFFAVRPEGSVSTLKIQRTERGDSAVYLCASGVDPNTEAFFGQGTRLTVV.

The rearrangement links TRBV5-1 to TRBJ2-2; 10 bases match TRBD1. The germline V gene encodes CDR1 SGHRS and CDR2 YFSETQ. The CDR3 is 16 residues long. Unmatched junction bases numbered 12, after V lost 7 bases and J lost 6 bases. This chain's CDR3 is CASGSTGGEVSGELFF. CDR3 in DNA: TGCGCCAGCGGATCGACAGGGGGCGAAGTATCCGGGGAGCTGTTTTTT.

This clonotype was recorded a few times. This chain links TRBV4-3 with TRBJ1-3; D may be TRBD1 (6 bases). This CDR3 is 15 amino acids long. Germline-derived CDR1 and CDR2 are LGHNA and YSLEER. Deletions cut 4 bases from V and 2 bases from J, with 12 bases between. As DNA, the CDR3 is TGCGCCAGCAGCCCTTGGGGGGCTCCTGGAAACACCATATATTTT. Translation: CASSPWGAPGNTIYF.

A few counts support this clonotype. The rearrangement links TRBV4-3 to TRBJ1-4; D uncertain. This CDR3 spans 15 amino acids. Germline CDR1 is LGHNA and CDR2 is YSLEER. Trimming removed 1 base from V and 7 bases from J, with 13 bases in between. CDR3 sequence reads: CASSQGVATSEKLFF. CDR3 DNA: TGCGCCAGCAGCCAAGGGGTGGCAACAAGTGAAAAACTGTTTTTT.

Notes on this clonotype: Compared with germline, one end of the junction differs, possibly owing to a read error. This chain joins TRBV10-3 and TRBJ2-5, with 9 bases fitting TRBD2. CDR3 length: 18 residues. In germline, CDR1 is ENHRY, CDR2 SYGVKD. CDR3 region: CASSYRGLGLAGKETQYF. The CDR3 nucleotides read TGTGCCAGCAGTTACCGGGGACTCGGGCTAGCGGGGAAAGAGACCCAGTACTTC.

As regards this clonotype: A much larger clone differs by one base, so this may be a read error. This chain joins TRBV9 and TRBJ2-6; TRBD2 matches 8 bases. The V gene end was trimmed by 0 bases and the J gene end by 2 bases; junction bases not matched to a gene: 7. The V gene's germline CDR1 is SGDLS and CDR2 YYNGEE. CDR3 length: 18 residues. The CDR3 bases are TGTGCCAGCAGCGTAGATCTGGGAGCGGGAGCTGGGGCCAACGTCCTGACTTTC. It specifies CASSVDLGAGAGANVLTF. The full variable domain, completed using reference TRBV9 and TRBJ2-6, is DSGVTQTPKHLITATGQRVTLRCSPRSGDLSVYWYQQSLDQGLQFLIQYYNGEERAKGNILERFSAQQFPDLHSELNLSSLELGDSALYFCASSVDLGAGAGANVLTFGAGSRLTVL.

There are a few counts of this clonotype. The chain links TRBV6-6 to TRBJ1-5; D not resolved. Trimming pared 0 bases from V and 10 bases from J, leaving 16 bases between. This CDR3 spans 15 amino acids. Germline lookup yields CDR1 MNHNY and CDR2 SVGAGI (reference sequence). CDR3 in amino acids: CASSYSNTRGQPQHF. CDR3 bases: TGTGCCAGCAGTTACTCGAATACCCGAGGTCAACCCCAGCATTTT.

The V gene is TRBV11-2, the J gene TRBJ2-3, with D maybe TRBD2 (6 bases). The CDR3 runs to 17 residues. CDR1 and CDR2 (germline): SGHAT, FQNNGV. V was trimmed by 0 bases and J by 1 base, leaving 14 bases between them. The CDR3 protein is CASSLDWWERGTDTQYF. The CDR3 coding sequence is TGTGCCAGCAGCTTAGACTGGTGGGAGCGGGGCACAGATACGCAGTATTTT.

This clonotype was observed at least ten times. The chain couples TRBV7-3 to TRBJ1-1, with D tentatively TRBD1 (6 bases). Trimming took 4 bases from V and 3 from J, leaving 12 bases between them. The CDR3 length is 14 residues. The V gene's germline CDR1 is SGHTA and CDR2 FQGTGA. CDR3 protein: CASSSYRDHTEAFF. CDR3 in DNA: TGTGCCAGCAGCTCTTACAGGGATCACACTGAAGCTTTCTTT.

The J gene is TRBJ2-2, the V gene TRBV20-1, with 11 bases fitting TRBD2. CDR1 is DFQATT, CDR2 SNEGSKA, per germline (reference sequence). There are 16 residues in the CDR3. J lost 6 bases, V lost 6 bases, and 12 bases had no gene match. The CDR3 DNA reads TGCAGTGCCACAAGACTAGCGGGATATAATCCCGGGGAGCTGTTTTTT. This translates into CSATRLAGYNPGELFF.